The sequence of this TCR beta chain was determined in a study of shared clonotypes between healthy human individuals (TCRdb year 2020). Some background on the complete study: The cohort comprised two women and a few men aged 18 to 49 years. For each donor, three plates each were used for CD4 naive and CD4 memory, two plates were used for CD8 naive, and one plate was used for CD8 memory. Blood TCR repertoires of roughly five healthy adults were deeply sequenced to estimate repertoire size and the extent of clonotype sharing between individuals. Libraries were prepared and TCR repertoires were sequenced by different laboratories using diverse techniques, in order to increase sequencing depth and limit assay-specific biases. Between about 0.94 and 10 billion PBMCs per donor were obtained by leukapheresis. General study outcomes and caveats: Incomplete sequencing was indicated by rarefaction of sorted-subset datasets, despite the large sequencing depth. Larger estimated clonotype richness was generally found for naive subsets than for memory subsets. Because the study included a small number of donors, the genetic and exposure-history diversity represented was limited. Higher generation probabilities were observed for clonotypes shared by all four sorted-subset donors than for non-shared clonotypes. Sampling was restricted to blood, and TCR repertoires in tissue are likely to differ from TCR repertoires in blood. About 5% of naive CD4, 3.5% of naive CD8, around 2.3% of memory CD4, and about 0.4% of memory CD8 clonotypes were shared across a few donors. Pairwise subsampling led to the expectation that sequencing depth would affect the degree of clonotype sharing among donors.

As for this clone: Its antigen target is currently unknown. No much larger clonotype is one base removed from it; base qualities were not supplied.

Using the deep immunoSEQ assay, TCR CDR3 regions were amplified from genomic DNA by multiplex PCR. Extracted genomic DNA from each cell subset was spread evenly across all wells of several immunoSEQ 96-well plates, with each plate serving as a replicate. Each replicate PCR for sorted subsets received about 220 ng genomic DNA, equal to roughly 29,000 T cell genomes. Purified libraries were measured with a Qubit 3.0 fluorometer, size-checked on a Bioanalyzer 2100, and measured again with the KAPA Library Quantification kit. Each immunoSEQ 96-well plate was sequenced on its own single-read 150-cycle Illumina NextSeq 550 flow cell. The authors' pipeline ran thus. Because only junctional sequences without quality scores were contained in the immunoSEQ output, filtering matching that applied to full-length reads could not be performed. To assign V/J genes and CDR3, sequences were annotated against IMGT germline references using PyIR, a Python wrapper for IgBLAST v1.9. Any read was removed if the V/J assignment was weak (E-value above 1e-6), the CDR3 was missing, or the read contained stop codons, out-of-frame junctions, or ambiguous translated residues. V3J clonotypes were defined as sequences sharing the same inferred V gene, J gene, and CDR3 amino acid sequence. Percentage overlap between repertoires was computed as shared unique clonotypes divided by the size of the smaller repertoire. Repertoire richness was assessed with RTK rarefaction, the Chao1 estimator, and Recon v2.1 estimates of unobserved clonotypes. Generation probabilities for all TCRbeta clonotypes obtained by the gDNA method from a handful of donors were computed using OLGA. This is the immuneACCESS table as TCRdb keeps it, with only in-frame sequences that have V and J called. A part of the clones is gone; compared with another copy, unresolved V genes explain less than half, and the rest is unexplained. Clone size and V and J calls were adopted from that table, with D and trimming inferred from the DNA. Across this sample there are about 180,000 clones, with roughly 93% seen only once. 0.067% of the sample rests with the top ten.

The CDR3 starts with the cysteine, ends with the phenylalanine, and has 15 residues. Only CDR3 DNA is held: 45 bases, read in frame from base 1. Trimming removed 2 bases from V and 2 bases from J, leaving 10 bases between the germline ends. CDR1 and CDR2 are drawn from the germline V gene: KGHSH, LQKENI. Donors were healthy HIV-negative adults with no recently reported acute infections or vaccinations. Only Caucasian adults living in Nashville, Tennessee, USA were represented among the donors. CD4+ T cells were enriched by magnetic negative selection; naive cells were then positively selected on CD45RA, and the negative fraction formed the memory subset. Blood was obtained by leukapheresis, after which PBMCs were separated by Ficoll-Histopaque density gradient centrifugation and cryopreserved in liquid nitrogen vapor phase. Purity and quantity of every magnetically sorted T cell population were checked by analytical flow cytometry. From each sorted fraction, genomic DNA was isolated and quantified by UV absorbance on a Nanodrop 2000c.

This receptor was identified in a woman younger than 45 in good health. The sequencing sample was made of naive CD4+ T cells sorted from blood. In light of the paper, this sample's cell subset or site label describes: CD45RA+ positively selected. Recombination joined TRBV18 with TRBJ2-1; perhaps TRBD1 is the D gene, with 5 bases matching. The DNA reads TGTGCCAGCTCACCAGGGGAAGGGGCCTACAATGAGCAGTTCTTC. It encodes CASSPGEGAYNEQFF.